A single T cell receptor beta chain is shown here with its context. Sequencing was performed with immunoSEQ multiplex PCR; in TCRdb, only in-frame clones are kept and a portion is missing. The sample has roughly 30,000 clones; 85% are singletons. The data stem from a study of blood T cell repertoires in COVID-19. Germline V gene data show CDR1 as SGDLS and CDR2 as YYNGEE. The CDR3 runs 15 residues. The trim removed 4 bases at V and 10 bases at J, leaving 8 bases unmatched. This TCR was recovered from a human donor with acute or convalescent COVID-19. The donor label of this sample is uncertain. Sequencing was performed on peripheral blood. The chain recombines TRBV9 with TRBJ1-6, with TRBD1 matching over 10 bases. CDR3 nucleotide sequence: TGTGCCAGCAGCCCTGGGGACAGGGGATCCTCACCCCTCCACTTT. The encoded protein is CASSPGDRGSSPLHF.